These T cell receptor beta chains were read from a single sample in a study of immune aging and cytomegalovirus after organ transplant. Their target antigens are unknown. TCRdb reanalysed the single-cell sequencing reads using MiXCR and keeps one entry per CDR3 protein. The sample has about 21,000 distinct CDR3 sequences, about a third seen once. Sequencing used CMV peptide-activated CD4+ and CD8+ T cells sorted from blood, obtained at five time points, pooled. These receptors were obtained from a female donor who had a heart transplant and CMV viremia. Each CDR3 is given without its conserved first and last residue. Each record gives: CDR3 protein, CDR3 length, D gene, J gene, V gene. D genes are given only for firm matches.

ASSTSGSGNEQF	12	TRBD2	TRBJ2-1	TRBV2
ATSDSWTEKAF	11	.	TRBJ1-1	TRBV24-1
AISSSTDTQY	10	.	TRBJ2-3	TRBV5-4
ATSQTGLEAF	10	TRBD1	TRBJ1-1	TRBV24-1
SLREGSRTDTQY	12	TRBD2	TRBJ2-3	TRBV20-1
ASSLPHQPQH	10	.	TRBJ1-5	TRBV28
ASSQVDSTPTDTQY	14	.	TRBJ2-3	TRBV14
ASSPGQPQETQY	12	.	TRBJ2-5	TRBV18
AWKVGDNTEAF	11	.	TRBJ1-1	TRBV30
ASSLEPSVKETQY	13	.	TRBJ2-5	TRBV5-1
ASSLTNPGTGLSYEQY	16	TRBD1	TRBJ2-7	TRBV6-5
ASSVGVGFGYGYT	13	.	TRBJ1-2	TRBV9
ASSEASLLQETQY	13	.	TRBJ2-5	TRBV2
ASSQAGPGLAGVYRTNTGELF	21	TRBD2	TRBJ2-2	TRBV4-2
ASSTQAGAYEQY	12	TRBD2	TRBJ2-7	TRBV5-6
SAPRLLAGGQGANVLT	16	TRBD2	TRBJ2-6	TRBV20-1
ASSSQEGSSEQY	12	.	TRBJ2-7	TRBV7-2
SARPRYRTHEQF	12	.	TRBJ2-1	TRBV20-1
SARLPSGNGETQY	13	TRBD2	TRBJ2-5	TRBV20-1
ASSERPGLAGARTGELF	17	TRBD2	TRBJ2-2	TRBV6-1
SASGSGRATTGELF	14	TRBD2	TRBJ2-2	TRBV20-1
ASSLGWGLAAQETQY	15	TRBD2	TRBJ2-5	TRBV5-1
ASSRHNFFRGEQY	13	.	TRBJ2-7	TRBV12-3/TRBV12-4
ASSNESWAGGSTAEAF	16	.	TRBJ1-1	TRBV21-1
ASGQDWTIGSNIQY	14	.	TRBJ2-4	TRBV4-2
ASSVAGSTDTQY	12	.	TRBJ2-3	TRBV9
ASSTSGGANGELF	13	TRBD2	TRBJ2-2	TRBV5-4
ASSLGQDTYEQY	12	.	TRBJ2-7	TRBV11-2
ASSQGQQHNSPLH	13	.	TRBJ1-6	TRBV4-3
ASRLTFNHNSPLH	13	.	TRBJ1-6	TRBV6-5
ASSDRGVGETQY	12	TRBD1	TRBJ2-5	TRBV6-5
ASRLSYRDLDTEAF	14	.	TRBJ1-1	TRBV5-1
ASSPRQGEADTQY	13	TRBD1	TRBJ2-3	TRBV2
ASSLGQPADTQY	12	TRBD1	TRBJ2-3	TRBV11-3
SSGSRGEQF	9	TRBD2	TRBJ2-1	TRBV20-1
ASSSPMIYTQY	11	.	TRBJ2-3	TRBV7-9
ASRGRRWGQGNGYT	14	TRBD1	TRBJ1-2	TRBV14
AASRDRGAEAF	11	.	TRBJ1-1	TRBV15
AISSGIGYT	9	.	TRBJ1-2	TRBV10-3
ASSSDGRMNTEAF	13	.	TRBJ1-1	TRBV12-3/TRBV12-4
ASSPKRQEGLQETQY	15	.	TRBJ2-5	TRBV3-1
ASSFSGVSTDTQY	13	TRBD2	TRBJ2-3	TRBV7-2
SARHLTGDRGYT	12	TRBD1	TRBJ1-2	TRBV20-1
ASRTSSTDTQY	11	.	TRBJ2-3	TRBV2
ASSPGLAGLTDTQY	14	TRBD2	TRBJ2-3	TRBV4-2
ATRGSSHNEQF	11	TRBD2	TRBJ2-1	TRBV10-3
SASGDEQF	8	.	TRBJ2-1	TRBV20-1
AWRAPGQGGEQY	12	TRBD1	TRBJ2-7	TRBV30